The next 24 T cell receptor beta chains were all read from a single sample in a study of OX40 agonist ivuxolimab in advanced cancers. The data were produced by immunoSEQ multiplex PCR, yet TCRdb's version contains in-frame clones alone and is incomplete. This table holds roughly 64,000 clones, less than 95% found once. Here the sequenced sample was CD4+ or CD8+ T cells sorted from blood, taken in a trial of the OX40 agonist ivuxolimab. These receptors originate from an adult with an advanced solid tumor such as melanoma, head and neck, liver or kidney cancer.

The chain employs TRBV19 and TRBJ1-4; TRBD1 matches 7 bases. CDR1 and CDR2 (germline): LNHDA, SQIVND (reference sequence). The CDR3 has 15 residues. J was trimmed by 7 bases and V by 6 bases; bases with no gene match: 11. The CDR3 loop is CASSERQGFGEKLFF. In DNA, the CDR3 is TGTGCCAGTAGCGAAAGACAGGGTTTTGGTGAAAAACTGTTTTTT.

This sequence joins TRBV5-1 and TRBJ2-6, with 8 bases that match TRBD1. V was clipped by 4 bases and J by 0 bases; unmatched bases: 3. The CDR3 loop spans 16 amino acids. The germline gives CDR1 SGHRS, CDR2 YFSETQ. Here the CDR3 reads CASSSTGGSGANVLTF. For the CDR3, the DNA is TGCGCCAGCAGCAGCACAGGGGGCTCTGGGGCCAACGTCCTGACTTTC.

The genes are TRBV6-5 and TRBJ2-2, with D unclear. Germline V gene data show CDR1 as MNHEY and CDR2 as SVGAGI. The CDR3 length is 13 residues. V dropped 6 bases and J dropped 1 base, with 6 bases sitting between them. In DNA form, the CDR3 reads TGTGCCAGCAGGGACGGGAACACCGGGGAGCTGTTTTTT. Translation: CASRDGNTGELFF.

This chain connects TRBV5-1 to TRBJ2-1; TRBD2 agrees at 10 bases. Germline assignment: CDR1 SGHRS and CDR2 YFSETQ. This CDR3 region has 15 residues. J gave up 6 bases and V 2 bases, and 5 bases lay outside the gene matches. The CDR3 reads CASSLAGGPSNEQFF. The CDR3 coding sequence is TGCGCCAGCAGCTTAGCGGGAGGGCCTTCCAATGAGCAGTTCTTC.

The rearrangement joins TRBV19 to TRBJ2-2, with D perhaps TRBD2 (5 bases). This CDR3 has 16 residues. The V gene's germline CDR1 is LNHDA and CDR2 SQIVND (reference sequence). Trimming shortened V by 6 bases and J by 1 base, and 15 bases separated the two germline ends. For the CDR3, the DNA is TGTGCCAGTAGGGCCCGGGCCAGCGGGAACACCGGGGAGCTGTTTTTT. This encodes CASRARASGNTGELFF. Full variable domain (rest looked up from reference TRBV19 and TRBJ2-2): DGGITQSPKYLFRKEGQNVTLSCEQNLNHDAMYWYRQDPGQGLRLIYYSQIVNDFQKGDIAEGYSVSREKKESFPLTVTSAQKNPTAFYLCASRARASGNTGELFFGEGSRLTVL.

CDR3 protein: CTSRNPLVRKTYGYTF. The CDR3 DNA follows: TGCACCAGCAGGAATCCTCTTGTGCGAAAGACCTATGGCTACACCTTC. V and J are TRBV1 and TRBJ1-2. TRBV1 has pseudogene status. There are 16 residues in the CDR3.

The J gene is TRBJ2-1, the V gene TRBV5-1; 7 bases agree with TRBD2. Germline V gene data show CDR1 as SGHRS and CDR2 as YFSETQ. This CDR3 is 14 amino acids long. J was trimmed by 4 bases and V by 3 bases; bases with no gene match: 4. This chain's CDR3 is CASSSLADYNEQFF. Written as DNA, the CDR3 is TGCGCCAGCAGCTCTCTAGCGGATTACAATGAGCAGTTCTTC.

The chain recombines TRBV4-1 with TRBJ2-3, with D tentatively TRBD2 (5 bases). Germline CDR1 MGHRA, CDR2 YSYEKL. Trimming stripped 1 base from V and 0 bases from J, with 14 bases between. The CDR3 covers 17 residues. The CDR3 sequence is CASSQVAGLSSTDTQYF. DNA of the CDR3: TGCGCCAGCAGCCAAGTCGCGGGCCTATCAAGCACAGATACGCAGTATTTT.

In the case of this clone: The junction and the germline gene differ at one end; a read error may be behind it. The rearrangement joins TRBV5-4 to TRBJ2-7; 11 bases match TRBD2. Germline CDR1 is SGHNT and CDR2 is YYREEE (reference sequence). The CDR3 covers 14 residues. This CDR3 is CAGSSGLAASQQYF. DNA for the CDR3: TGTGCCGGCAGCTCGGGACTAGCGGCGTCCCAGCAGTACTTC.

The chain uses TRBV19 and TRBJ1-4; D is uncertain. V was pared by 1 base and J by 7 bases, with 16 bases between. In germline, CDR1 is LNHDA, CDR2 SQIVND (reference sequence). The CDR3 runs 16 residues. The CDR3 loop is CASSIGIQAGAEKLFF. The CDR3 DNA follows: TGTGCCAGTAGTATAGGCATTCAGGCGGGCGCTGAAAAACTGTTTTTT.

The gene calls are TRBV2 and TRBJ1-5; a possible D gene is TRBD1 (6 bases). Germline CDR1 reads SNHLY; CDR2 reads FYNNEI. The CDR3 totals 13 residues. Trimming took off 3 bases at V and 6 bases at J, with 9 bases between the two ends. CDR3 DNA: TGTGCCAGCAGTGAGACAGGATTTCAGCCCCAGCATTTT. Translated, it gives CASSETGFQPQHF.

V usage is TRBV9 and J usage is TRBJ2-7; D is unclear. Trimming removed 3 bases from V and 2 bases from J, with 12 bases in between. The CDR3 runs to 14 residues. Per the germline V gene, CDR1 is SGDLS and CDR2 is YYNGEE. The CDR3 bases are TGTGCCAGCAGCGCTACCGATCAGACCTACGAGCAGTACTTC. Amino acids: CASSATDQTYEQYF.

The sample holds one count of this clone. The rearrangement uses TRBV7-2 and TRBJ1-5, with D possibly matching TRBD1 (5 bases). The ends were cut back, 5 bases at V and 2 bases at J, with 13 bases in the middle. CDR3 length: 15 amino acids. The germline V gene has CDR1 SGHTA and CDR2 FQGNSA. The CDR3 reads CASSLAGMGNQPQHF. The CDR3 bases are TGTGCCAGCAGCCTGGCAGGGATGGGCAATCAGCCCCAGCATTTT.

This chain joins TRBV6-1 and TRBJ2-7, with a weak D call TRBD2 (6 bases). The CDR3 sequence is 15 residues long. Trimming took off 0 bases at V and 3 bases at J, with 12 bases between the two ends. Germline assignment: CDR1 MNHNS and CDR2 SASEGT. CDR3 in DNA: TGTGCCAGCAGTGAAGCTCCTCGCGGGGTCTACGAGCAGTACTTC. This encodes CASSEAPRGVYEQYF.

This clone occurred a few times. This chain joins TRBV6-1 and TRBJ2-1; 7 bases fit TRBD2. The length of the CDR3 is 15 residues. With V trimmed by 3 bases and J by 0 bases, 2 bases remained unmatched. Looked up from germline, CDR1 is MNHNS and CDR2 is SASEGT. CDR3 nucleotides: TGTGCCAGCAGTGACCCTAGCGGCTCCTACAATGAGCAGTTCTTC. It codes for CASSDPSGSYNEQFF.

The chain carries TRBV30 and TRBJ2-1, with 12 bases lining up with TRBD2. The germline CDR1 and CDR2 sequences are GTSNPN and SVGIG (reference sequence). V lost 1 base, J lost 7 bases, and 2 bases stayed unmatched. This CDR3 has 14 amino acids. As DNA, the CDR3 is TGTGCCTGGAGTGGACTAGCGGGAGTTAATGAGCAGTTCTTC. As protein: CAWSGLAGVNEQFF.

The CDR3 DNA reads TGTGCCAGTGGGACCGGACAGGGGAATCAGCCCCAGCATTTT. It translates to CASGTGQGNQPQHF. V and J are TRBV19 and TRBJ1-5; 9 bases match TRBD1. Germline assignment: CDR1 LNHDA and CDR2 SQIVND (reference sequence). V lost 8 bases and J lost 4; bases outside the gene matches: 6. This CDR3 has 14 amino acids.

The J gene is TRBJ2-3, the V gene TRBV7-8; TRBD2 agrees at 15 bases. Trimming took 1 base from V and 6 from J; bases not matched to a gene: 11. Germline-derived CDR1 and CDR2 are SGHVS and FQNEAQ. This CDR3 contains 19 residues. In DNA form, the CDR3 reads TGTGCCAGCAGCTTAGAGGCCCCGGGACTAGCGGGAGGTAGGGATACGCAGTATTTT. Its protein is CASSLEAPGLAGGRDTQYF. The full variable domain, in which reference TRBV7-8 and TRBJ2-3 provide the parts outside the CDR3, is GAGVSQSPRYKVAKRGQDVALRCDPISGHVSLFWYQQALGQGPEFLTYFQNEAQLDKSGLPSDRFFAERPEGSVSTLKIQRTQQEDSAVYLCASSLEAPGLAGGRDTQYFGPGTRLTVL.

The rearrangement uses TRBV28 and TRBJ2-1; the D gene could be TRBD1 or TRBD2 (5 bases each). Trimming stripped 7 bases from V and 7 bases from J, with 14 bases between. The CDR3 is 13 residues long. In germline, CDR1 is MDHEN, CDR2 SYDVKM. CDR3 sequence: CASITHGANEQFF. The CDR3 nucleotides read TGTGCCAGCATAACCCACGGGGCAAATGAGCAGTTCTTC.

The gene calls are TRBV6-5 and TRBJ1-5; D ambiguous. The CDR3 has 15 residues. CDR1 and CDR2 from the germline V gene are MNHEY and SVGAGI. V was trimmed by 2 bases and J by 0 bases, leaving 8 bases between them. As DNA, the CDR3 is TGTGCCAGCAGTTACGACTTCTATAGCAATCAGCCCCAGCATTTT. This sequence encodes CASSYDFYSNQPQHF.

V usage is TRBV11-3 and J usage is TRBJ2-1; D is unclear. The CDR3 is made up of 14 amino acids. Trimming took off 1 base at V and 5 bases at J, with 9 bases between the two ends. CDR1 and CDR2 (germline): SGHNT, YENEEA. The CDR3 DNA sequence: TGTGCCAGCAGCTTAGGTCGTTCCAACAATGAGCAGTTCTTC. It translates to CASSLGRSNNEQFF.

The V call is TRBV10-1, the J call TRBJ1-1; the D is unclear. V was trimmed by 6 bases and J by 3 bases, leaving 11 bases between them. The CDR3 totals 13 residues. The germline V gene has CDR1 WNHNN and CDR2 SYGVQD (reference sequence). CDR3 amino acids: CASRETWDTEAFF. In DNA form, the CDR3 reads TGCGCCAGCAGGGAAACTTGGGACACTGAAGCTTTCTTT.

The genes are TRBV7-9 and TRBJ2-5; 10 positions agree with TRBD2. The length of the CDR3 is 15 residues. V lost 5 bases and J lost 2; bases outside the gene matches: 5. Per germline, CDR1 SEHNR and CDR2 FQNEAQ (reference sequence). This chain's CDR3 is CASSPSLAGQETQYF. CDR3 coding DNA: TGTGCCAGCAGCCCATCACTAGCGGGACAAGAGACCCAGTACTTC.

The DNA of the CDR3 is TGTGCCAGCAGCTTAGGAGGTTTTGGGACTAGCGGGAGTAAAGAGACCCAGTACTTC. Amino acid sequence: CASSLGGFGTSGSKETQYF. This chain connects TRBV7-9 to TRBJ2-5; 14 nucleotides align to TRBD2. The CDR3 loop spans 19 amino acids. Unmatched junction bases numbered 10, after V lost 1 base and J lost 3 bases. Looked up from germline, CDR1 is SEHNR and CDR2 is FQNEAQ (reference sequence).